This T cell receptor (beta chain) appears in the sequencing data of a study of spatial heterogeneity in lung cancer. Background on the study: Sequences of the beta chain were consistently detected in greater numbers than alpha-chain sequences. Study conclusions and caveats: The appearance of ubiquitous expanded tumor TCRs in blood was greater at resection than follow-up.

Time point noted: sample taken at primary tumor resection. Unsorted whole RNA of tumor, nontumor lung or frozen PBMC was sequenced. The donors were 72 patients with non-small cell lung cancer that was early-stage and untreated. This clonotype was counted between two and nine times. Its antigen is not known. TCRdb redid the calling of the 5' RACE reads with MiXCR, one entry per CDR3 protein. The sample records around 87,000 distinct CDR3 sequences, 12% being singletons. V gave up 1 base and J gave up 4 bases, with 5 bases separating them. CDR1 and CDR2 (germline): SEHNR, FQNEAQ (reference sequence). The CDR3 covers 14 residues.

This chain uses TRBV7-9 with TRBJ1-6; D remains unclear. The TCR was taken from a male donor with early-stage non-small cell lung cancer. This specimen was PBMCs, taken at surgery. CDR3: CASSLEQYNSPLHF. The CDR3 bases are TGTGCCAGCAGCTTAGAACAGTATAATTCACCCCTCCACTTT.